This T cell receptor beta chain emerged from a study of vaccination and CD4 T cells after COVID-19. Across the whole study: Control cultures, each given a CEFX pool, an HIV-1 Nef pool, or no peptide, were included.

As to time point: late sampling 161 to 241 days after vaccination in a few convalescent patients. Documented treatment: roughly ten-day PBMC culture with coronavirus spike peptide pools or control peptides (ViraFEST assay). ViraFEST used peptide pools to expand antigen-specific T cells before TCR sequencing. Alongside 7.5 to 10 IU/ml IL-2 and around 10 ug/ml peptide pools, PBMCs were cultured at 1.5 million to 2.5 million per well. Only a few counts were recorded for this clonotype. Its antigen is unidentified. Whole-study findings and limits: Analysis of convalescent patients found that 304 of 307 vaccine-specific clones were spike mono-reactive.

Germline V gene sequence: CDR1 SGHTA, CDR2 FQGNSA. V lost 7 bases to trimming and J lost 9 bases; unmatched junction nucleotides: 14. The CDR3 totals 16 residues. The Oncomine TCR Beta short-read assay sequenced DNA from cultured CD4+ T cells. TCRdb ran MiXCR on the PCR reads and lists one entry per CDR3 protein. The table records 20,000 to 30,000 distinct CDR3 sequences, around 28% of them present only once. The sequencing used CD4+ T cells from blood, cultured in vitro, collected about 7 months after SARS-CoV-2 vaccination. V is TRBV7-2 and J is TRBJ2-1; 11 nucleotides align to TRBD2. The receptor was isolated from a human donor who had recovered from COVID-19. The CDR3 spells CASKKTGLAGGGEQFF. The CDR3 DNA follows: TGTGCCAGCAAGAAAACAGGACTAGCGGGTGGAGGTGAGCAGTTCTTC.